Given below is one T cell receptor beta chain in context. With 60 Vbeta and 13 Jbeta primers, the PCR was carried out. Some clones are missing from TCRdb's copy, which holds only in-frame ones; the method was immunoSEQ multiplex PCR. The sample records about 130,000 clones, less than 85% being singletons. The record originates from a study of cytomegalovirus exposure and HLA in healthy donors. The sequence was obtained from a man younger than 45 in good health and CMV-seropositive. Sequencing was done on a sample of PBMCs.

The CDR3 DNA reads as TGTGCCAGCAGACAGGGATCCACTGAAGCTTTCTTT. This translates into CASRQGSTEAFF. The J gene is TRBJ1-1, the V gene TRBV2; a weak D match, TRBD1 (6 bases). Germline values: CDR1 SNHLY, CDR2 FYNNEI. V lost 6 bases to trimming and J lost 4 bases, with 9 bases between them. This CDR3 comprises 12 residues.